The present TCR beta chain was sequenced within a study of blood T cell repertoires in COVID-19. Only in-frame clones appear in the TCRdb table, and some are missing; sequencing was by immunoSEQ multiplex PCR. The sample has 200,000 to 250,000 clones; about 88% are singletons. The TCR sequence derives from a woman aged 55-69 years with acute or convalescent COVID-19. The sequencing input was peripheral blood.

CDR3 sequence: CASSDVLGTGNTEAFF. CDR3 in DNA: TGTGCCAGCAGTGATGTTCTGGGGACAGGGAACACTGAAGCTTTCTTT. The rearrangement uses TRBV6-1 and TRBJ1-1; TRBD1 aligns across 8 bases. The V and J ends lost 3 bases and 1 base, in that order; junction bases with no gene match: 7. CDR3 length equals 16 residues. Germline V gene data show CDR1 as MNHNS and CDR2 as SASEGT.